Following are 11 T cell receptor beta chains from one sample sequenced in a study of T cells after yellow fever vaccination. Using its own MiXCR run on the 5' RACE reads, TCRdb lists one record per CDR3 protein. Of 300,000 to 350,000 distinct CDR3 sequences in the sample, roughly 4.3% were seen once. The sequenced sample was PBMCs, obtained 15 days after the yellow fever booster vaccination. The origin of the receptors is a man younger than 35 who received the YFV17D yellow fever vaccine.

This clonotype was detected ten times or more. The V gene is TRBV5-1, the J gene TRBJ2-5; 7 positions match TRBD2. The germline gives CDR1 SGHRS, CDR2 YFSETQ. The CDR3 sequence is 16 residues long. After removal of 6 bases from V and 0 bases from J, the junction contained 11 bases not matched to a gene. DNA for the CDR3: TGCGCCAGCACTCAGAATAGCGGGCCGTACCAAGAGACCCAGTACTTC. Amino acids: CASTQNSGPYQETQYF.

The chain is built from TRBV9 and TRBJ2-1; 8 nucleotides line up with TRBD2. Germline V gives CDR1 SGDLS, CDR2 YYNGEE. V gave up 1 base and J gave up 2 bases; unmatched junction bases: 2. The length of the CDR3 is 15 residues. The CDR3 DNA reads as TGTGCCAGCAGCGTACACGGGGGGGCCTACAATGAGCAGTTCTTC. Its protein is CASSVHGGAYNEQFF.

The genes are TRBV7-2 and TRBJ2-5; 9 bases fit TRBD2. The germline gives CDR1 SGHTA, CDR2 FQGNSA. The length of the CDR3 is 17 residues. The trim removed 5 bases at V and 1 base at J, leaving 11 bases unmatched. Written as DNA, the CDR3 is TGTGCCAGCAGCACCCCCCGTGGTAGCGGGGGCCAAGAGACCCAGTACTTC. It is translated as CASSTPRGSGGQETQYF.

This clonotype was observed a handful of times. The rearrangement uses TRBV15 and TRBJ2-1; D might be TRBD2 (7 bases). Germline V lookup: CDR1 LNHNV, CDR2 YYDKDF (reference sequence). Trimming removed 6 bases from V and 5 bases from J, with 14 bases in between. The CDR3 extends over 14 amino acids. CDR3 loop: CATRNGGAHNEQFF. In DNA, the CDR3 is TGTGCCACCAGAAATGGGGGGGCCCACAATGAGCAGTTCTTC.

The chain combines TRBV6-1 with TRBJ2-1; 7 nucleotides match TRBD2. Trimming cost V 4 bases and J 8 bases; bases outside gene matches: 2. This CDR3 region has 12 residues. Germline V gene lookup returns CDR1 MNHNS and CDR2 SASEGT. The CDR3 coding sequence is TGTGCCAGCAGTGCGGGGGGTTATGAGCAGTTCTTC. Translated: CASSAGGYEQFF.

CDR3 DNA sequence: TGTGCCAGCAGCTTAGCAGTGACCTACGAGCAGTACGTC. Protein: CASSLAVTYEQYV. The V gene is TRBV7-2, the J gene TRBJ2-7; D gene unclear. The CDR3 is made up of 13 amino acids. V was pared by 0 bases and J by 2 bases, with 5 bases between. Germline CDR1 and CDR2: SGHTA and FQGNSA.

This clonotype was picked up a small number of times. This sequence joins TRBV3-1 and TRBJ1-1; D gene uncertain. Germline CDR1 and CDR2: LGHDT and YNNKEL (reference sequence). V dropped 3 bases and J dropped 9 bases, with 14 bases sitting between them. The CDR3 is 13 amino acids. CDR3 residues: CASSHPGGEKAFF. In DNA, the CDR3 is TGTGCCAGCAGCCATCCCGGTGGGGAAAAAGCTTTCTTT.

This rearrangement joins TRBV11-2 to TRBJ2-1, with 8 bases identical to TRBD2. The CDR3 is 15 residues long. Germline V gives CDR1 SGHAT, CDR2 FQNNGV. V gave up 5 bases and J gave up 6 bases; unmatched junction bases: 9. CDR3 sequence: CASSTRGGTRNEQFF. DNA for the CDR3: TGTGCCAGCAGCACGCGCGGGGGGACCCGCAATGAGCAGTTCTTC.

The gene calls are TRBV5-4 and TRBJ1-6; D is possibly TRBD1 (5 bases). V dropped 1 base and J dropped 9 bases, with 11 bases sitting between them. Germline-derived CDR1 and CDR2 are SGHNT and YYREEE (reference sequence). This CDR3 comprises 14 residues. Here the CDR3 DNA reads TGTGCCAGCAGCTTGCTGCAGGGAGGTTCACCCCTCCACTTT. It yields the protein CASSLLQGGSPLHF.

The chain joins TRBV7-9 to TRBJ1-1, with D perhaps TRBD1 (5 bases). From germline, CDR1 is SEHNR and CDR2 FQNEAQ (reference sequence). Deletions cut 6 bases from V and 10 bases from J, with 12 bases between. This CDR3 has 11 residues. The CDR3 bases are TGTGCCAGCAGTTTCGGGGGAGGAGCTTTCTTT. Translation gives CASSFGGGAFF.

This chain links TRBV19 with TRBJ1-5; D remains unclear. The CDR3 consists of 13 residues. V lost 7 bases and J 6 bases, leaving 13 bases between the germline ends. CDR1 is LNHDA, CDR2 SQIVND, per germline (reference sequence). In DNA, the CDR3 is TGTGCCAGTACTGGTTCTATGGTTCAGCCCCAGCATTTT. Encoded protein: CASTGSMVQPQHF.